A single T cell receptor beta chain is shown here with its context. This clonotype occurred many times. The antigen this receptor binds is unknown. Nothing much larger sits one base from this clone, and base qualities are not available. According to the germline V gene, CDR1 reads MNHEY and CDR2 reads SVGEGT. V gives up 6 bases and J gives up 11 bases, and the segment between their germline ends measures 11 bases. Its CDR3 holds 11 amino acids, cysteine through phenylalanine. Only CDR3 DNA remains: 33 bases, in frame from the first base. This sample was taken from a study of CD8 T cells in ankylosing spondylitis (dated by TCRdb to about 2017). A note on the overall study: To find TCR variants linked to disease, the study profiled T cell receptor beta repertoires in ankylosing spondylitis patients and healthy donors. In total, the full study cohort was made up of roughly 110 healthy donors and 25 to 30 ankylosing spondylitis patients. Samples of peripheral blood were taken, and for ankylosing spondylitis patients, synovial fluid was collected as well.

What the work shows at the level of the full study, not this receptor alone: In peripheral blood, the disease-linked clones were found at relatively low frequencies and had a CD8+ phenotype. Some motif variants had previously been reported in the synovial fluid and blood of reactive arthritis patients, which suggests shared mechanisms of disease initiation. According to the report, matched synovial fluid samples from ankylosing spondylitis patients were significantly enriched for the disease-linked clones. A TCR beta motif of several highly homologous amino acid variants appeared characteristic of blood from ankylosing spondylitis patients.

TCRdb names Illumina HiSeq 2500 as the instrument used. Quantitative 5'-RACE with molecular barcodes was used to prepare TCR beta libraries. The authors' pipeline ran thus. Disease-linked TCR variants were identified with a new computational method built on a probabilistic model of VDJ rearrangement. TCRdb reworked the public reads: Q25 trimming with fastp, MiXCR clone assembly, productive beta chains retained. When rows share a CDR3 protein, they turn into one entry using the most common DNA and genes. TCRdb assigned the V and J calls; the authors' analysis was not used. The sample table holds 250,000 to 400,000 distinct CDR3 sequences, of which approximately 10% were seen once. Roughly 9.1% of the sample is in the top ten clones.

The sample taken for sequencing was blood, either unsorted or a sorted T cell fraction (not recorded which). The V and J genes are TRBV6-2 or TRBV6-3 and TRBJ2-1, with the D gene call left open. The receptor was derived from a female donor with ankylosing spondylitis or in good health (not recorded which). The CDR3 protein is CASSPATQQFF. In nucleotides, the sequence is TGTGCCAGCAGCCCTGCGACCCAGCAGTTCTTC.